This T cell receptor (beta chain) was recovered during a study of cytomegalovirus exposure and HLA in healthy donors. Findings and limits, study-wide: Being productive about 90% or about 30% of the time was typical of most TCR beta V segments in an earlier analysis. The study recorded 164 TCR beta chains that were cytomegalovirus-associated.

CDR3 length: 17 residues. J lost 0 bases, V lost 0 bases, and 4 bases had no gene match. The germline V gene has CDR1 SGHNT and CDR2 YYREEE (reference sequence). The PCR ran on 60 Vbeta and 13 Jbeta primers. In the original workflow: In a later analysis, the count reached some 73 million unique TCR beta chains, with about 12 million shared. TCRdb keeps only in-frame clones here, not all; method: immunoSEQ multiplex PCR. V and J calls and clone size follow that table, whereas D and trimming were derived from the DNA. In the table there are fewer than 200,000 clones, over 75% of which are singletons. Turning to this clone: What it recognizes is unknown.

The material sequenced was PBMCs. The clonotype originates from a woman aged 45-60 years in good health and CMV-seronegative. The rearrangement joins TRBV5-4 to TRBJ2-1; TRBD2 agrees at 9 bases. The CDR3, as DNA: TGTGCCAGCAGCTTGGACCTGACTAGCGGCTCCTACAATGAGCAGTTCTTC. Its protein is CASSLDLTSGSYNEQFF.